These 22 T cell receptor beta chains were sequenced from one sample in a study of shared clonotypes between healthy human individuals (TCRdb year 2020). Receptors were amplified or captured by the immunoSEQ multiplex PCR assay. TCRdb took this table from immuneACCESS and kept in-frame rearrangements with V and J called. Such tables lack part of the clones; where checked against another copy, unresolved V genes explain under half of the gap, and the rest is unexplained. For this sample the table gives around 2.5 million clones, of which under 95% were detected only once. Jointly, the top ten make up about 0.38% of the sample. Sequencing was carried out using naive CD4+ T cells from PBMCs. This specimen's cell subset or site label, per the study, means: CD45RA+ positively selected. These receptors originate from a man aged 18-30 years in good health. Some clones in this sample may be carry-over from other donors' samples.

The rearrangement links TRBV7-2 to TRBJ2-1, with D unresolved. Germline loops: CDR1 SGHTA, CDR2 FQGNSA. CDR3 length equals 14 residues. Trimming took off 3 bases at V and 6 bases at J, with 12 bases between the two ends. CDR3 protein: CASSFDNTSNEQFF. Written as DNA, the CDR3 is TGTGCCAGCAGCTTTGATAACACGTCCAATGAGCAGTTCTTC.

This clone showed up just once. The chain is built from TRBV5-1 and TRBJ2-5; no reliable D call. V lost 9 bases to trimming and J lost 0 bases, with 18 bases between them. This CDR3 has 15 amino acids. CDR1 and CDR2 from the germline V gene are SGHRS and YFSETQ. The CDR3 is CATQPIREYQETQYF. In DNA form, the CDR3 reads TGCGCCACCCAGCCCATTAGAGAGTACCAAGAGACCCAGTACTTC.

Here the CDR3 reads CASSYSRQGAGELFF. The CDR3 DNA sequence: TGTGCCAGCAGTTACTCGAGGCAGGGGGCCGGGGAGCTGTTTTTT. V and J are TRBV6-6 and TRBJ2-2; 7 bases agree with TRBD1. The V and J ends lost 0 bases and 6 bases, in that order; junction bases with no gene match: 4. This CDR3 is 15 amino acids long. Germline values: CDR1 MNHNY, CDR2 SVGAGI (reference sequence).

V is TRBV28 and J is TRBJ1-2, with a tentative D call TRBD1 (5 bases). CDR1 MDHEN and CDR2 SYDVKM come from the germline V gene. Trimming stripped 3 bases from V and 6 bases from J, with 14 bases between. This CDR3 is built from 14 residues. CDR3 sequence reads: CASSLTRDGDGYTF. CDR3 DNA: TGTGCCAGCAGTTTGACGAGGGACGGGGATGGCTACACCTTC.

Concerning this clone: The sample holds other DNA sequences that translate to the same CDR3. The V call is TRBV5-4, the J call TRBJ2-5, with TRBD2 matching over 12 bases. CDR1 and CDR2 from the germline V gene are SGHNT and YYREEE (reference sequence). The CDR3 runs to 16 residues. Unmatched junction bases numbered 7, after V lost 3 bases and J lost 4 bases. The CDR3 sequence is CASSSATSGRAETQYF. DNA of the CDR3: TGTGCCAGCAGCTCGGCGACTAGCGGGAGAGCAGAGACCCAGTACTTC.

The genes are TRBV10-1 and TRBJ2-5, with 9 bases matching TRBD1. The V gene end was trimmed by 6 bases and the J gene end by 1 base; junction bases not matched to a gene: 6. The CDR3 is made up of 15 amino acids. The germline CDR1 and CDR2 sequences are WNHNN and SYGVQD (reference sequence). CDR3 DNA: TGCGCCAGCAGAACAGGGGGCTTTATCCAAGAGACCCAGTACTTC. It translates to CASRTGGFIQETQYF.

This clone appeared once. The rearrangement links TRBV20-1 to TRBJ1-2, with no clear D. The germline V gene has CDR1 DFQATT and CDR2 SNEGSKA (reference sequence). V was trimmed by 5 bases and J by 8 bases, leaving 12 bases between them. The CDR3 consists of 11 residues. The CDR3 loop reads CSAPRSLGYTF. The CDR3 DNA is TGCAGTGCTCCTAGGAGTTTGGGCTACACCTTC.

The chain recombines TRBV6-1 with TRBJ1-4; D is unresolved. This CDR3 has 15 amino acids. Germline V lookup: CDR1 MNHNS, CDR2 SASEGT. Trimming left V 6 bases short and J 6 bases short, with 17 bases between. The CDR3 is CASRDPLRAHEKLFF. The CDR3 bases are TGTGCCAGCAGGGACCCCTTGAGGGCTCATGAAAAACTGTTTTTT.

This chain connects TRBV6-1 to TRBJ1-1; perhaps TRBD1 as D (6 bases). The germline gives CDR1 MNHNS, CDR2 SASEGT. The CDR3 loop spans 13 amino acids. Trimming took off 7 bases at V and 8 bases at J, with 17 bases between the two ends. In DNA, the CDR3 is TGTGCCAGCATTGGACATAAACAGGGAGAAGCTTTCTTT. Residues: CASIGHKQGEAFF.

The chain combines TRBV28 with TRBJ1-5, with 8 bases that match TRBD1. The trim removed 4 bases at V and 11 bases at J, leaving 10 bases unmatched. The CDR3 consists of 14 residues. Germline V CDR1 and CDR2: MDHEN, SYDVKM. Here the CDR3 DNA reads TGTGCCAGCAGTTCAACAGGGGGAATCGCGTCCCAGCATTTT. This codes for CASSSTGGIASQHF.

This clone appeared a single time. This chain connects TRBV5-4 to TRBJ2-7, with 8 bases matching TRBD1. CDR1 is SGHNT, CDR2 YYREEE, per germline (reference sequence). The CDR3 has 14 residues. V was pared by 0 bases and J by 3 bases, with 2 bases of the junction left unmatched. CDR3 sequence: CASSLGQGNYEQYF. CDR3 coding DNA: TGTGCCAGCAGCTTGGGACAGGGGAACTACGAGCAGTACTTC.

Concerning this clone itself: The same CDR3 also results from other DNA sequences found in this sample. The chain joins TRBV5-1 to TRBJ1-1; the D is unclear. V was clipped by 2 bases and J by 1 base, with 3 bases between them. The CDR3 is made up of 12 amino acids. Germline CDR1 is SGHRS and CDR2 is YFSETQ. The CDR3 DNA follows: TGCGCCAGCAGCTTACAGAACACTGAAGCTTTCTTT. This codes for CASSLQNTEAFF.

About this clone itself: Other DNA sequences in this sample translate to the same CDR3. The chain links TRBV18 to TRBJ2-3, with D possibly being TRBD1 or TRBD2 (6 bases each). The germline V and J ends were trimmed by 6 bases and 6 bases, with 16 bases remaining between them. CDR1 and CDR2 (germline): KGHSH, LQKENI. The CDR3 is 14 amino acids. The CDR3 nucleotides are TGTGCCAGCTCCCCGAGCCGGGGGCCCGATACGCAGTATTTT. Translating gives CASSPSRGPDTQYF.

This clone appeared a few times. V and J are TRBV27 and TRBJ1-2, with 7 nucleotides matching TRBD1. CDR1 and CDR2 from the germline V gene are MNHEY and SMNVEV (reference sequence). This CDR3 spans 13 amino acids. Trimming removed 3 bases from V and 11 bases from J; junction bases left unmatched: 9. The CDR3 DNA sequence: TGTGCCAGCAGTTTTCGGCAGGGGGGATGGTACACCTTC. This sequence encodes CASSFRQGGWYTF.

The rearrangement links TRBV5-5 to TRBJ2-4, with a possible D match to TRBD1 (6 bases). CDR1 is SGHKS, CDR2 YYEKEE, per germline (reference sequence). Trimming stripped 0 bases from V and 0 bases from J, with 13 bases between. The length of the CDR3 is 17 residues. The CDR3 loop reads CASSLGTGQVAKNIQYF. For the CDR3, the DNA is TGTGCCAGCAGCTTGGGCACGGGACAAGTAGCCAAAAACATTCAGTACTTC.

This chain connects TRBV19 to TRBJ1-1; tentative D call: TRBD1 (6 bases). CDR3 length: 15 amino acids. Per the germline V gene, CDR1 is LNHDA and CDR2 is SQIVND (reference sequence). V lost 3 bases and J 1 base, leaving 12 bases between the germline ends. This chain's CDR3 is CASSIFRTANTEAFF. The CDR3, as DNA: TGTGCCAGTAGTATCTTCCGGACAGCGAACACTGAAGCTTTCTTT.

The V and J genes are TRBV7-8 and TRBJ2-3; 8 bases match TRBD2. V lost 4 bases to trimming and J lost 4 bases; unmatched junction nucleotides: 13. Germline CDR1 SGHVS, CDR2 FQNEAQ. This CDR3 spans 17 amino acids. CDR3 sequence reads: CASSSGHGLAGSDTQYF. CDR3 DNA: TGTGCCAGCAGCTCCGGACACGGACTAGCCGGGTCAGATACGCAGTATTTT.

This chain uses TRBV5-1 with TRBJ1-1; D gene uncertain. From germline, CDR1 is SGHRS and CDR2 YFSETQ. V dropped 2 bases and J dropped 3 bases, with 8 bases sitting between them. This CDR3 comprises 13 residues. CDR3 nucleotides: TGCGCCAGCAGCTTCACAGAAGACACTGAAGCTTTCTTT. Encoded protein: CASSFTEDTEAFF.

This clone was seen only once. The chain carries TRBV9 and TRBJ1-2, with D tentatively TRBD1 (5 bases). The CDR3 is 15 amino acids. Trimming cost V 0 bases and J 8 bases, with 17 bases left between them. Germline V lookup: CDR1 SGDLS, CDR2 YYNGEE. Here the CDR3 DNA reads TGTGCCAGCAGCGTAGACGGGGCCTTCTTTGGAGGCTACACCTTC. Protein: CASSVDGAFFGGYTF.

CDR3 sequence reads: CASSSMGEQYF. CDR3 in DNA: TGTGCCAGCAGCTCTATGGGTGAGCAGTACTTC. This chain uses TRBV5-6 with TRBJ2-7; no reliable D call. The germline V gene encodes CDR1 SGHDT and CDR2 YYEEEE. This CDR3 contains 11 residues. Trimming removed 3 bases from V and 7 bases from J, with 8 bases in between.

V gene TRBV28 combines with J gene TRBJ2-5; 11 bases match TRBD2. The CDR3 runs 14 residues. Trimming at V came to 10 bases and at J to 5 bases, leaving 9 bases not matched to a gene. Germline CDR1 reads MDHEN; CDR2 reads SYDVKM. The CDR3 spells CAIALAGVKETQYF. In nucleotides, the CDR3 is TGTGCCATCGCACTAGCGGGAGTAAAGGAGACCCAGTACTTC. Full variable domain (remainder filled in from reference TRBV28 and TRBJ2-5): DVKVTQSSRYLVKRTGEKVFLECVQDMDHENMFWYRQDPGLGLRLIYFSYDVKMKEKGDIPEGYSVSREKKERFSLILESASTNQTSMYLCAIALAGVKETQYFGPGTRLLVL.

The chain is built from TRBV28 and TRBJ2-5; 7 nucleotides match TRBD1. Germline V gene lookup returns CDR1 MDHEN and CDR2 SYDVKM. This CDR3 spans 14 amino acids. V dropped 10 bases and J dropped 6; count of bases not matched to a gene: 14. This CDR3 reads CATKGIQGLKTQYF. The CDR3, as DNA: TGTGCCACTAAGGGGATACAGGGGTTAAAGACCCAGTACTTC.